Following are 5 T cell receptor beta chains from one sample sequenced in a study of blood T cell repertoires in COVID-19. Profiled with immunoSEQ multiplex PCR; TCRdb holds only in-frame clones, not every one. The sample consists of tens of thousands of clones, 85% to 95% of them appearing once. Material for sequencing was peripheral blood. Receptors were obtained from a human donor with active COVID-19. The donor label of this sample is uncertain.

The rearrangement links TRBV25-1 to TRBJ1-1; perhaps TRBD1 as D (5 bases). V gave up 3 bases and J gave up 5 bases, with 16 bases separating them. The CDR3 is made up of 15 amino acids. Germline V gene data show CDR1 as MGHDK and CDR2 as SYGVNS. This chain's CDR3 is CASSDRLSGLTEAFF. The CDR3 nucleotides are TGTGCCAGCAGTGACCGCCTTTCAGGGCTAACTGAAGCTTTCTTT.

The chain links TRBV3-1 (or the pseudogene TRBV3-2) to TRBJ1-2; D gene ambiguous. V lost 1 base and J lost 3, with 18 bases in between. CDR1 is LGHDT, CDR2 YNNKEL, per germline (reference sequence). CDR3 size: 17 residues. CDR3 sequence: CASSQVISPGRDYGYTF. CDR3 nucleotide sequence: TGTGCCAGCAGCCAAGTAATCTCCCCGGGGAGGGACTATGGCTACACCTTC.

The chain uses TRBV4-1 and TRBJ1-5; 9 positions match TRBD1. CDR3 length: 14 amino acids. Germline CDR1 reads MGHRA; CDR2 reads YSYEKL. Trimming cost V 6 bases and J 3 bases; bases outside gene matches: 3. CDR3 DNA sequence: TGCGCCAGCAGAGGGACAGGGAACAATCAGCCCCAGCATTTT. Translated, it gives CASRGTGNNQPQHF.

The chain combines TRBV10-3 with TRBJ2-3, with D possibly matching TRBD2 (6 bases). Germline V gives CDR1 ENHRY, CDR2 SYGVKD. Deletions cut 10 bases from V and 1 base from J, with 18 bases between. This CDR3 contains 15 residues. The CDR3 DNA follows: TGTGCCACCAACGGACTATCTCAGGGCACAGATACGCAGTATTTT. This translates into CATNGLSQGTDTQYF.

The V and J genes are TRBV5-1 and TRBJ1-2; D gene unclear. Germline assignment: CDR1 SGHRS and CDR2 YFSETQ. The CDR3 loop spans 15 amino acids. V was cut by 4 bases and J by 4 bases, with 17 bases left in between. The CDR3 protein is CASSPNFGEAYGYTF. Written as DNA, the CDR3 is TGCGCCAGCAGCCCAAATTTCGGAGAGGCCTATGGCTACACCTTC.